One sample yielded the 31 T cell receptor beta chains listed below, sequenced in a study of T cells after yellow fever vaccination. TCRdb reanalysed the 5' RACE reads using MiXCR and keeps one entry per CDR3 protein. The table lists about 74,000 distinct CDR3 sequences, approximately 7% of them singletons. The sample here was CD8+ T cells sorted from PBMCs, taken 4 to 6 days after the first yellow fever vaccination. The source of these receptors is a man aged 18-30 years who received the YFV17D yellow fever vaccine.

The gene calls are TRBV11-3 and TRBJ2-3; TRBD1 matches at 11 bases. The CDR3 covers 14 residues. Germline loops: CDR1 SGHNT, CDR2 YENEEA. After removal of 5 bases from V and 6 bases from J, the junction contained 4 bases not matched to a gene. The DNA of the CDR3 is TGTGCCAGCAGCCTCGGACAGGGGGCGGATACGCAGTATTTT. This codes for CASSLGQGADTQYF.

This sequence joins TRBV7-9 and TRBJ1-1; D perhaps matches TRBD1 (5 bases). V lost 6 bases and J 0 bases, leaving 8 bases between the germline ends. CDR1 is SEHNR, CDR2 FQNEAQ, per germline (reference sequence). The CDR3 consists of 13 residues. This chain's CDR3 is CASRDTMNTEAFF. In DNA form, the CDR3 reads TGTGCCAGCAGGGACACTATGAACACTGAAGCTTTCTTT. The entire variable domain, with the rest obtained from reference TRBV7-9 and TRBJ1-1, is as follows: DTGVSQNPRHKITKRGQNVTFRCDPISEHNRLYWYRQTLGQGPEFLTYFQNEAQLEKSRLLSDRFSAERPKGSFSTLEIQRTEQGDSAMYLCASRDTMNTEAFFGQGTRLTVV.

Regarding this clonotype: This may come from a read error, since a much larger clone is one base off. The V gene is TRBV6-1, the J gene TRBJ2-3, with TRBD1 matching over 8 bases. This CDR3 has 18 amino acids. Trimming cost V 7 bases and J 1 base; bases outside gene matches: 16. Germline CDR1 is MNHNS and CDR2 is SASEGT. The CDR3 region has the DNA TGTGCCAGCACCCCGGGGACAGGCGCCTTCGTGGGCACAGATACGCAGTATTTT. Residues: CASTPGTGAFVGTDTQYF.

This clonotype was found a few times. This chain uses TRBV11-1 with TRBJ2-2, with D perhaps being TRBD1 or TRBD2 (6 bases each). The CDR3 is made up of 13 amino acids. Germline V gene sequence: CDR1 SGHAT, CDR2 FQDESV (reference sequence). V was shortened by 8 bases and J by 6 bases, with 13 bases between the two germline ends. For the CDR3, the DNA is TGTGCCAGCCGCTCAAGGGGGGCCGGGGAGCTGTTTTTT. It specifies CASRSRGAGELFF. The entire variable domain, with the rest obtained from reference TRBV11-1 and TRBJ2-2, is as follows: EAEVAQSPRYKITEKSQAVAFWCDPISGHATLYWYRQILGQGPELLVQFQDESVVDDSQLPKDRFSAERLKGVDSTLKIQPAELGDSAMYLCASRSRGAGELFFGEGSRLTVL.

This clonotype occurred many times. The chain joins TRBV12-3 or TRBV12-4 to TRBJ2-3, with a tentative D call TRBD2 (7 bases). V lost 3 bases, J lost 2 bases, and 12 bases lay in between. This CDR3 has 15 residues. The CDR3 DNA follows: TGTGCCAGCAGTTTTGGGGGGGGCCTCACAGATACGCAGTATTTT. It is translated as CASSFGGGLTDTQYF.

There are many counts of this clonotype. The chain joins TRBV20-1 to TRBJ2-1; 8 positions match TRBD2. Unmatched junction bases numbered 3, after V lost 0 bases and J lost 2 bases. Germline V gives CDR1 DFQATT, CDR2 SNEGSKA (reference sequence). The CDR3 is 15 residues long. The CDR3 nucleotides read TGCAGTGCTAGAGATGGAGCGGGGGCCTACAATGAGCAGTTCTTC. As protein: CSARDGAGAYNEQFF.

This clonotype was counted many times. The V and J genes are TRBV15 and TRBJ1-4; D uncertain. This CDR3 is built from 18 residues. V lost 0 bases, J lost 0 bases, and 14 bases lay in between. CDR1 and CDR2 from the germline V gene are LNHNV and YYDKDF (reference sequence). Here the CDR3 DNA reads TGTGCCACCAGCAGAGATCCGGCAGGAACTGCAACTAATGAAAAACTGTTTTTT. Its protein is CATSRDPAGTATNEKLFF. The full variable domain, in which reference TRBV15 and TRBJ1-4 provide the parts outside the CDR3, is DAMVIQNPRYQVTQFGKPVTLSCSQTLNHNVMYWYQQKSSQAPKLLFHYYDKDFNNEADTPDNFQSRRPNTSFCFLDIRSPGLGDTAMYLCATSRDPAGTATNEKLFFGSGTQLSVL.

The rearrangement links TRBV27 to TRBJ1-2, with TRBD1 identical over 7 bases. V lost 7 bases, J lost 3 bases, and 5 bases stayed unmatched. The V gene's germline CDR1 is MNHEY and CDR2 SMNVEV (reference sequence). The CDR3 runs 13 residues. CDR3 sequence: CASMGTAYYGYTF. The CDR3 bases are TGTGCCAGCATGGGGACAGCCTACTATGGCTACACCTTC.

The chain has TRBV10-3 and TRBJ1-2; tentative D call: TRBD1 (6 bases). The CDR3 totals 17 residues. Germline lookup yields CDR1 ENHRY and CDR2 SYGVKD. The V gene lost 0 bases and the J gene lost 1 base, with 15 bases spanning the gap. In DNA form, the CDR3 reads TGTGCCATCAGTGAGTCATTCTCCGGGGGCGGTAACTATGGCTACACCTTC. Its translation: CAISESFSGGGNYGYTF.

The chain uses TRBV27 and TRBJ1-6; perhaps TRBD1 as D (6 bases). The CDR3 runs to 16 residues. Trimming left V 6 bases short and J 6 bases short, with 18 bases between. CDR1 is MNHEY and CDR2 is SMNVEV in the germline V gene (reference sequence). The CDR3 here is CASRTGGLGGNSPLHF. CDR3 nucleotide sequence: TGTGCCAGCAGAACCGGGGGCCTCGGAGGTAATTCACCCCTCCACTTT.

This clonotype was seen a handful of times. CDR3 amino acids: CASSEARGQDVGAFF. The CDR3 nucleotides are TGTGCCAGCAGTGAAGCGCGGGGACAGGACGTAGGAGCTTTCTTT. The chain employs TRBV2 and TRBJ1-1; TRBD1 agrees at 8 bases. In germline, CDR1 is SNHLY, CDR2 FYNNEI. V lost 0 bases and J lost 10; bases outside the gene matches: 10. This CDR3 region has 15 residues.

This clonotype was recorded a few times. The chain is built from TRBV11-2 and TRBJ1-1, with D unclear. This CDR3 has 14 amino acids. V shed 1 base and J shed 2 bases, with 8 bases lying between them. Germline V CDR1 and CDR2: SGHAT, FQNNGV. Written as DNA, the CDR3 is TGTGCCAGCAGCTTAGGGGTTTTCAACACTGAAGCTTTCTTT. Protein sequence: CASSLGVFNTEAFF.

This chain uses TRBV11-2 with TRBJ2-7; D gene unclear. Germline CDR1 reads SGHAT; CDR2 reads FQNNGV. CDR3 size: 12 residues. V was shortened by 6 bases and J by 4 bases, with 10 bases between the two germline ends. The CDR3 coding sequence is TGTGCCAGCAGTTGGCGATCTTACGAGCAGTACTTC. Translation gives CASSWRSYEQYF.

The chain uses TRBV5-1 and TRBJ2-7, with D unresolved. Germline-derived CDR1 and CDR2 are SGHRS and YFSETQ. This CDR3 comprises 14 residues. V was clipped by 2 bases and J by 1 base, with 10 bases between them. CDR3 nucleotide sequence: TGCGCCAGCAGCTTCCTTCCCGCGTCCTACGAGCAGTACGTC. It translates to CASSFLPASYEQYV.

This clonotype appeared many times. The V and J genes are TRBV6-2 or TRBV6-3 and TRBJ1-1, with D possibly matching TRBD1 (6 bases). The CDR3 spans 14 residues. Germline CDR1 reads MNHEY; CDR2 reads SVGEGT. The germline V and J ends were trimmed by 2 bases and 5 bases, with 12 bases remaining between them. CDR3 loop: CASSYADSGTEAFF. In DNA, the CDR3 is TGTGCCAGCAGTTACGCGGACAGTGGGACTGAAGCTTTCTTT.

This clonotype was observed a few times. The V gene is TRBV6-1, the J gene TRBJ2-3, with 7 bases that match TRBD1. Germline values: CDR1 MNHNS, CDR2 SASEGT. Trimming took 6 bases from V and 2 from J; bases not matched to a gene: 14. The CDR3 has 17 residues. The chain's CDR3 is CASSTLAQTGITDTQYF. CDR3 in DNA: TGTGCCAGCAGCACTCTCGCGCAGACAGGGATCACAGATACGCAGTATTTT.

The chain is built from TRBV12-3 or TRBV12-4 and TRBJ2-7; 7 bases are shared with TRBD2. This CDR3 spans 11 amino acids. The junction had 6 bases not matched to a gene; V was cut back by 11 bases and J by 5 bases. CDR3 bases: TGTGCCGTCGGGGGGTACCACGAGCAGTACTTC. Its protein is CAVGGYHEQYF.

This clonotype was observed at least ten times. The V call is TRBV15, the J call TRBJ2-3; D remains ambiguous. There are 14 residues in the CDR3. Germline CDR1 reads LNHNV; CDR2 reads YYDKDF (reference sequence). The V end lost 1 base, the J end lost 2 bases, and 7 bases lay between the germline ends. CDR3: CATSRASLTDTQYF. CDR3 DNA sequence: TGTGCCACCAGCAGAGCGAGCCTCACAGATACGCAGTATTTT.

V gene TRBV5-1 combines with J gene TRBJ2-1; D call uncertain. In germline, CDR1 is SGHRS, CDR2 YFSETQ. Trimming took 2 bases from V and 0 from J, leaving 6 bases between them. This CDR3 spans 14 amino acids. DNA for the CDR3: TGCGCCAGCAGCTTAAGTAGCTCCTACAATGAGCAGTTCTTC. It encodes CASSLSSSYNEQFF. Drawing the rest from reference TRBV5-1 and TRBJ2-1, the complete variable domain is KAGVTQTPRYLIKTRGQQVTLSCSPISGHRSVSWYQQTPGQGLQFLFEYFSETQRNKGNFPGRFSGRQFSNSRSEMNVSTLELGDSALYLCASSLSSSYNEQFFGPGTRLTVL.

This clonotype was recorded at least ten times. In nucleotides, the CDR3 is TGTGCCAGCAGCTCCCCCGACAGATTCAGCACAGATACGCAGTATTTT. This sequence encodes CASSSPDRFSTDTQYF. V gene TRBV5-8 combines with J gene TRBJ2-3; possible D gene TRBD1, 5 bases. Trimming cost V 3 bases and J 0 bases, with 14 bases left between them. This CDR3 spans 16 amino acids. The germline CDR1 and CDR2 sequences are SGHTS and YDEGEE.

This clonotype was seen repeatedly, ten times or more. The chain carries TRBV7-2 and TRBJ2-3, with TRBD2 identical over 7 bases. The CDR3 is made up of 15 amino acids. Unmatched junction bases numbered 2, after V lost 1 base and J lost 1 base. CDR1 is SGHTA and CDR2 is FQGNSA in the germline V gene. The CDR3: CASSLVGGGTDTQYF. The CDR3 DNA follows: TGTGCCAGCAGCTTAGTGGGGGGGGGCACAGATACGCAGTATTTT.

V gene TRBV12-3 or TRBV12-4 combines with J gene TRBJ2-7; 7 nucleotides match TRBD2. With V trimmed by 8 bases and J by 1 base, 5 bases remained unmatched. This CDR3 region has 13 residues. The CDR3 loop is CASRGDRSYEQYF. The DNA for the CDR3 is TGTGCCAGCCGGGGGGATCGTTCCTACGAGCAGTACTTC.

This clonotype appeared many times. V is TRBV5-1 and J is TRBJ1-1, with 10 bases lining up with TRBD1. With V trimmed by 4 bases and J by 5 bases, 2 bases remained unmatched. Germline V CDR1 and CDR2: SGHRS, YFSETQ. CDR3 length: 13 amino acids. For the CDR3, the DNA is TGCGCCAGCAGCCTGGACAGGGGGACTGAAGCTTTCTTT. Residues: CASSLDRGTEAFF. The full variable domain, completed using reference TRBV5-1 and TRBJ1-1, is KAGVTQTPRYLIKTRGQQVTLSCSPISGHRSVSWYQQTPGQGLQFLFEYFSETQRNKGNFPGRFSGRQFSNSRSEMNVSTLELGDSALYLCASSLDRGTEAFFGQGTRLTVV.

This sequence joins TRBV5-6 and TRBJ2-2; D uncertain. Looked up from germline, CDR1 is SGHDT and CDR2 is YYEEEE. The CDR3 has 15 amino acids. Trimming took 5 bases from V and 2 from J, leaving 13 bases between them. The CDR3 DNA is TGTGCCAGCAGACTGAACTGGGGAAACACCGGGGAGCTGTTTTTT. This gives the protein CASRLNWGNTGELFF.

J is TRBJ1-1 and V is TRBV19; 7 nucleotides match TRBD1. Germline V gene lookup returns CDR1 LNHDA and CDR2 SQIVND (reference sequence). V shed 6 bases and J 4 bases; nucleotides not matched to a gene: 8. The CDR3 is 14 amino acids. The CDR3 here is CASSLRGIVTEAFF. The CDR3 DNA follows: TGTGCCAGTAGCCTCAGGGGGATCGTCACTGAAGCTTTCTTT.

Ten or more counts support this clonotype. The CDR3 sequence: CASSQESGSGNEQFF. The CDR3 DNA reads TGTGCCAGCAGCCAAGAGTCTGGGAGCGGCAATGAGCAGTTCTTC. The J gene is TRBJ2-1, the V gene TRBV4-2; D perhaps matches TRBD2 (5 bases). Trimming stripped 0 bases from V and 6 bases from J, with 12 bases between. Per the germline V gene, CDR1 is LGHNA and CDR2 is YNFKEQ. This CDR3 contains 15 residues.

This clonotype appeared many times. The V gene is TRBV12-3 or TRBV12-4, the J gene TRBJ2-1; D unresolved. The CDR3 is 15 residues long. V was trimmed by 3 bases and J by 8 bases, leaving 17 bases between them. CDR3 protein: CASSLIPGSVDEQFF. In nucleotides, the CDR3 is TGTGCCAGCAGTTTGATCCCGGGTAGTGTGGATGAGCAGTTCTTC.

This clonotype was counted a few times. V usage is TRBV7-9 and J usage is TRBJ2-3; D remains unclear. V was pared by 5 bases and J by 2 bases, with 8 bases between. Germline V gene data show CDR1 as SEHNR and CDR2 as FQNEAQ (reference sequence). The CDR3 sequence is 13 residues long. The chain's CDR3 is CASSEDATDTQYF. As DNA, the CDR3 is TGTGCCAGCAGCGAGGACGCCACAGATACGCAGTATTTT.

The table lists this clonotype with a few counts. The chain is built from TRBV7-9 and TRBJ1-5, with D uncertain. Germline V gives CDR1 SEHNR, CDR2 FQNEAQ (reference sequence). The CDR3 contains 12 residues. Trimming cost V 7 bases and J 2 bases, with 6 bases left between them. The CDR3 region is CASNEGNQPQHF. The CDR3 nucleotides read TGTGCCAGCAACGAGGGCAATCAGCCCCAGCATTTT.

The table lists this clonotype with a few counts. The CDR3 protein is CASSVNPSGGSYNEQFF. CDR3 bases: TGTGCCAGCAGCGTAAACCCTAGCGGGGGCTCCTACAATGAGCAGTTCTTC. The chain combines TRBV9 with TRBJ2-1; 10 bases map to TRBD2. Unmatched junction bases numbered 4, after V lost 1 base and J lost 0 bases. The CDR3 has 17 amino acids. Germline V gives CDR1 SGDLS, CDR2 YYNGEE.

This chain joins TRBV7-3 and TRBJ2-5, with no clear D. V lost 0 bases, J lost 4 bases, and 6 bases lay in between. The germline V gene encodes CDR1 SGHTA and CDR2 FQGTGA. CDR3 length: 13 amino acids. The CDR3 spells CASSLTLGETQYF. CDR3 DNA: TGTGCCAGCAGCTTAACTCTCGGAGAGACCCAGTACTTC.